The 22 T cell receptor beta chains in this list originate from one sample, sequenced in a study of T cell responses to AZD1222 COVID-19 vaccine. Some clones are missing from TCRdb's copy, which holds only in-frame ones; the method was immunoSEQ multiplex PCR. The sample includes roughly 140,000 clones, 70% to 90% of them seen just once. The sample in question was peripheral blood, obtained on day 0 of MenACWY control vaccination. All receptors derive from an adult in good health.

The chain has TRBV7-8 and TRBJ2-5; D ambiguous. Germline V gene data show CDR1 as SGHVS and CDR2 as FQNEAQ. The CDR3 consists of 13 residues. V dropped 3 bases and J dropped 2 bases, with 7 bases sitting between them. CDR3 in DNA: TGTGCCAGCAGCTTCCGGGCTCAAGAGACCCAGTACTTC. Its translation is CASSFRAQETQYF.

The J gene is TRBJ2-7, the V gene TRBV4-2, with TRBD1 identical over 7 bases. The germline gives CDR1 LGHNA, CDR2 YNFKEQ. The CDR3 loop spans 15 amino acids. Unmatched junction bases numbered 10, after V lost 1 base and J lost 7 bases. CDR3 DNA: TGTGCCAGCAGCCAAGTAGGGGGCGGGTCTGGAGAGCAGTACTTC. Its protein is CASSQVGGGSGEQYF.

The rearrangement uses TRBV6-5 and TRBJ2-5; 10 bases match TRBD1. The CDR3 totals 16 residues. V shed 2 bases and J 1 base; nucleotides not matched to a gene: 4. Germline values: CDR1 MNHEY, CDR2 SVGAGI. CDR3 region: CASSYPRTGGQETQYF. The CDR3 DNA sequence: TGTGCCAGCAGTTACCCCCGGACAGGGGGCCAAGAGACCCAGTACTTC.

The chain is built from TRBV19 and TRBJ1-2; D gene unclear. Germline CDR1 and CDR2: LNHDA and SQIVND (reference sequence). V lost 5 bases and J 7 bases, leaving 8 bases between the germline ends. The CDR3 has 11 residues. The CDR3: CASSAVTGYTF. For the CDR3, the DNA is TGTGCCAGTAGTGCTGTCACTGGCTACACCTTC.

The chain recombines TRBV6-5 with TRBJ1-5, with 8 positions matching TRBD1. Germline V gene data show CDR1 as MNHEY and CDR2 as SVGAGI. The CDR3 length is 11 residues. The CDR3 sequence: CAAGGDQPQHF. The CDR3 DNA is TGTGCTGCAGGGGGCGATCAGCCCCAGCATTTT.

The CDR3 sequence: CATSTWIYTEAFF. CDR3 in DNA: TGTGCCACCAGCACCTGGATCTACACTGAAGCTTTCTTT. The gene calls are TRBV15 and TRBJ1-1; D is uncertain. V gave up 4 bases and J gave up 3 bases, with 9 bases separating them. CDR3 length equals 13 residues. The germline V gene encodes CDR1 LNHNV and CDR2 YYDKDF (reference sequence).

Note on this clone: Other DNA sequences in this sample translate to the same CDR3. The chain has TRBV30 and TRBJ1-5; D may be TRBD1 (6 bases). Germline CDR1 is GTSNPN and CDR2 is SVGIG (reference sequence). V gave up 0 bases and J gave up 6 bases, with 15 bases separating them. The CDR3 sequence is 15 residues long. CDR3 amino acids: CAWSVRGGPGQPQHF. DNA of the CDR3: TGTGCCTGGAGTGTACGAGGGGGGCCCGGTCAGCCCCAGCATTTT.

The chain recombines TRBV29-1 with TRBJ1-1; no reliable D call. V dropped 1 base and J dropped 7 bases, with 13 bases sitting between them. Germline V lookup: CDR1 SQVTM, CDR2 ANQGSEA. The CDR3 is made up of 13 amino acids. The CDR3 nucleotides are TGCAGCGTTGAAGTGGGCCATAATCTTGAAGCTTTCTTT. Translated: CSVEVGHNLEAFF.

Regarding this clone: The junction departs from germline at one end; a sequencing error may be responsible. The chain employs TRBV7-7 and TRBJ1-5; 7 bases match TRBD1. Germline V gene sequence: CDR1 SSHAT, CDR2 FNYEAQ (reference sequence). The CDR3 runs 13 residues. The CDR3 nucleotides are TGTGCTAGCAGCTTGGACAGGAATCAGCCCCAGCATTTT. Amino acid sequence: CASSLDRNQPQHF.

The CDR3 here is CASGLSEGQNQPQHF. For the CDR3, the DNA is TGTGCTAGTGGTTTGTCTGAGGGACAGAATCAGCCCCAGCATTTT. The chain uses TRBV12-5 and TRBJ1-5; 7 bases are shared with TRBD1. The germline CDR1 and CDR2 sequences are LGHNT and FRNRAP. V lost 2 bases to trimming and J lost 4 bases; unmatched junction nucleotides: 5. The CDR3 runs to 15 residues. The variable domain in full, with the rest retrieved from reference TRBV12-5 and TRBJ1-5, is DARVTQTPRHKVTEMGQEVTMRCQPILGHNTVFWYRQTMMQGLELLAYFRNRAPLDDSGMPKDRFSAEMPDATLATLKIQPSEPRDSAVYFCASGLSEGQNQPQHFGDGTRLSIL.

This chain connects TRBV7-3 to TRBJ2-1, with a weak D call TRBD2 (6 bases). CDR1 and CDR2 (germline): SGHTA, FQGTGA. The length of the CDR3 is 13 residues. With 5 bases removed from V and 8 bases from J, the gap between germline ends came to 13 bases. The CDR3 reads CASSVLGRYEQFF. The CDR3 coding sequence is TGTGCCAGCAGCGTTTTAGGGAGGTATGAGCAGTTCTTC.

This chain uses TRBV19 with TRBJ1-1, with no clear D. Germline assignment: CDR1 LNHDA and CDR2 SQIVND (reference sequence). The CDR3 has 13 residues. Trimming pared 4 bases from V and 5 bases from J, leaving 11 bases between. The CDR3 is CASSTNPRTEAFF. DNA for the CDR3: TGTGCCAGTAGTACTAACCCAAGAACTGAAGCTTTCTTT.

The V gene is TRBV9, the J gene TRBJ1-6, with D unclear. The V gene lost 6 bases and the J gene lost 9 bases, with 19 bases spanning the gap. This CDR3 is built from 15 residues. From germline, CDR1 is SGDLS and CDR2 YYNGEE. CDR3 nucleotides: TGTGCCAGCACCTCGCAGCTCATAATTCTTTCACCCCTCCACTTT. Encoded protein: CASTSQLIILSPLHF.

The chain combines TRBV7-3 with TRBJ2-2; the match to TRBD2 covers 8 bases. J was trimmed by 4 bases and V by 5 bases; bases with no gene match: 6. The CDR3 is 15 amino acids. CDR1 is SGHTA and CDR2 is FQGTGA in the germline V gene. Here the CDR3 reads CASSLGRDGTGELFF. The CDR3 nucleotides read TGTGCCAGCAGCCTCGGGAGGGACGGCACCGGGGAGCTGTTTTTT.

The chain has TRBV19 and TRBJ2-1, with TRBD2 identical over 9 bases. The CDR3 is 15 amino acids. V gave up 5 bases and J gave up 4 bases; unmatched junction bases: 6. The germline V gene encodes CDR1 LNHDA and CDR2 SQIVND (reference sequence). For the CDR3, the DNA is TGTGCCAGTAGTGCGCAAGCGGGAGGATACAATGAGCAGTTCTTC. Protein: CASSAQAGGYNEQFF. Full variable domain (rest looked up from reference TRBV19 and TRBJ2-1): DGGITQSPKYLFRKEGQNVTLSCEQNLNHDAMYWYRQDPGQGLRLIYYSQIVNDFQKGDIAEGYSVSREKKESFPLTVTSAQKNPTAFYLCASSAQAGGYNEQFFGPGTRLTVL.

The rearrangement links TRBV30 to TRBJ2-7; TRBD1 agrees at 11 bases. This CDR3 is 14 amino acids long. J lost 2 bases, V lost 8 bases, and 8 bases had no gene match. CDR1 and CDR2 (germline): GTSNPN, SVGIG (reference sequence). CDR3 bases: TGTGCCGGCCACGGGACAGGGGGAGCCTACGAGCAGTACTTC. This translates into CAGHGTGGAYEQYF. Variable domain in full (rest from reference TRBV30 and TRBJ2-7): SQTIHQWPATLVQPVGSPLSLECTVEGTSNPNLYWYRQAAGRGLQLLFYSVGIGQISSEVPQNLSASRPQDRQFILSSKKLLLSDSGFYLCAGHGTGGAYEQYFGPGTRLTVT.

This clone appeared a few times. DNA of the CDR3: TGTGCCTGGATCTCACCGGGCATAGAAAAACTGTTTTTT. This codes for CAWISPGIEKLFF. This sequence joins TRBV30 and TRBJ1-4, with D uncertain. The CDR3 consists of 13 residues. Germline CDR1 and CDR2: GTSNPN and SVGIG (reference sequence). V lost 4 bases and J lost 8, with 14 bases in between.

Details on this clone: The sample carries other DNA sequences with the same CDR3. The chain is built from TRBV7-9 and TRBJ2-7; D unresolved. The CDR3 covers 11 residues. V shed 0 bases and J shed 6 bases, with 3 bases lying between them. Germline-derived CDR1 and CDR2 are SEHNR and FQNEAQ (reference sequence). This CDR3 reads CASSLAGEQYF. The CDR3 DNA is TGTGCCAGCAGCTTAGCGGGCGAGCAGTACTTC.

The gene calls are TRBV7-3 and TRBJ2-5; D unresolved. The germline V gene encodes CDR1 SGHTA and CDR2 FQGTGA. V was trimmed by 2 bases and J by 3 bases, leaving 7 bases between them. This CDR3 has 13 residues. The CDR3 DNA is TGTGCCAGCAGCTTATCGTCCGAAGAGACCCAGTACTTC. Residues: CASSLSSEETQYF.

V and J are TRBV6-2 or TRBV6-3 and TRBJ2-5; D gene ambiguous. V was shortened by 5 bases and J by 4 bases, with 23 bases between the two germline ends. Germline CDR1 and CDR2: MNHEY and SVGEGT. The CDR3 consists of 17 residues. The CDR3 DNA follows: TGTGCCAGCAGTGGGTGGGGTGAGGACCCCACCCGAGAGACCCAGTACTTC. It yields the protein CASSGWGEDPTRETQYF.

With respect to this clone: This specimen includes other DNA sequences encoding the same CDR3. This chain uses TRBV6-5 with TRBJ1-1, with D possibly TRBD1 on 5 matching bases. Germline values: CDR1 MNHEY, CDR2 SVGAGI. The length of the CDR3 is 14 residues. V shed 2 bases and J shed 4 bases, with 11 bases lying between them. The CDR3 nucleotides are TGTGCCAGCAGTTACCGGGGCGGCGGCACTGAAGCTTTCTTT. Translating it yields CASSYRGGGTEAFF.

The rearrangement joins TRBV29-1 to TRBJ2-7; D uncertain. Germline V gives CDR1 SQVTM, CDR2 ANQGSEA. The CDR3 is made up of 12 amino acids. Between the trimmed V and J ends, which lost 0 bases and 3 bases, there was a span of 6 bases. CDR3 nucleotides: TGCAGCGTTGAAGATGGGTTCTACGAGCAGTACTTC. Amino acid sequence: CSVEDGFYEQYF.